These 20 T cell receptor beta chains originate from one sample sequenced in a study of blood T cells in healthy people across ages. Then a second PCR, running roughly 7 to 11 cycles, was carried out with a sample-barcoded 5' primer and a J-beta primer mix. TCRdb re-analysed the 5' RACE reads in MiXCR, keeping a single row per CDR3 protein. Seen here are some 880,000 distinct CDR3 sequences, around 34% observed once, and the top ten hold under 15%. The sequenced material came from blood. Source of these receptors: a man aged 18 to 29 in good health.

This clonotype occurred many times. The rearrangement links TRBV10-3 to TRBJ2-7, with 7 bases aligning to TRBD1. Germline lookup yields CDR1 ENHRY and CDR2 SYGVKD. Germline trimming cut 0 bases from V and 1 base from J; bases unmatched to any gene: 6. The CDR3 has 16 amino acids. CDR3 in amino acids: CAISESNRGLSYEQYF. CDR3 nucleotide sequence: TGTGCCATCAGTGAGTCGAACAGGGGTTTATCCTACGAGCAGTACTTC.

The rearrangement uses TRBV12-3 or TRBV12-4 and TRBJ2-1; D perhaps matches TRBD2 (5 bases). The better agreement between TRBJ2-7 and the DNA end casts doubt on the J call. The CDR3 has 14 amino acids. The CDR3 nucleotides are TGTGCCAGTCCGCGGGCAGAACCCTACAATGAGCAGTACTTC. Translating it yields CASPRAEPYNEQYF.

The table lists this clonotype with a few counts. The gene calls are TRBV12-3 or TRBV12-4 and TRBJ2-7, with D perhaps TRBD1 or TRBD2 (6 bases each). The germline V and J ends were trimmed by 5 bases and 7 bases, with 18 bases remaining between them. The CDR3 is made up of 14 amino acids. CDR3 loop: CASSTGGPYNEQYF. In nucleotides, the CDR3 is TGTGCCAGCAGTACCGGGGGCCCTTACAATGAGCAGTACTTC.

The chain couples TRBV3-1 to TRBJ2-5; 9 bases align to TRBD1. Germline V gene data show CDR1 as LGHDT and CDR2 as YNNKEL (reference sequence). The CDR3 loop spans 16 amino acids. The V gene end was trimmed by 1 base and the J gene end by 3 bases; junction bases not matched to a gene: 6. The CDR3 here is CASSQAGQGTEETQYF. CDR3 bases: TGTGCCAGCAGCCAAGCTGGACAGGGGACTGAAGAGACCCAGTACTTC.

This clonotype was found a few times. It may be a read error: a sequence one base away is much more abundant. This chain links TRBV10-3 with TRBJ2-5; D gene uncertain. The end of the DNA is better explained by TRBJ2-7, so the J call may be wrong. CDR1 and CDR2 from the germline V gene are ENHRY and SYGVKD. CDR3 length equals 14 residues. CDR3 DNA sequence: TGTGCCATCAGGAGTTATCGGGTATCGTACGAGCAGTACTTC. It yields the protein CAIRSYRVSYEQYF.

This sequence joins TRBV3-1 and TRBJ2-1; 7 bases match TRBD1. The CDR3 contains 14 residues. CDR1 and CDR2 (germline): LGHDT, YNNKEL (reference sequence). V dropped 5 bases and J dropped 13; count of bases not matched to a gene: 14. The CDR3 DNA is TGTGCCAGCAGCACAGGGGTCCCACAGGGCGGCCAGTTCTTC. It is translated as CASSTGVPQGGQFF.

The gene calls are TRBV4-3 and TRBJ1-5; the D is unclear. CDR3 length: 16 amino acids. The ends were cut back, 0 bases at V and 2 bases at J, with 11 bases in the middle. From germline, CDR1 is LGHNA and CDR2 YSLEER. This CDR3 is CASSQEVGFGNQPQHF. CDR3 DNA: TGCGCCAGCAGCCAAGAAGTAGGTTTTGGCAATCAGCCCCAGCATTTT.

The rearrangement links TRBV29-1 to TRBJ1-5; 8 bases are a match to TRBD1. Trimming removed 3 bases from V and 4 bases from J; junction bases left unmatched: 11. This CDR3 has 16 residues. Germline-derived CDR1 and CDR2 are SQVTM and ANQGSEA. As DNA, the CDR3 is TGCAGCGTTGAGTGTTGGGCGACAGGGGCGAATCAGCCCCAGCATTTT. This translates into CSVECWATGANQPQHF.

This rearrangement joins TRBV2 to TRBJ1-6; no reliable D call. The CDR3 has 11 amino acids. Trimming stripped 8 bases from V and 8 bases from J, with 7 bases between. Per germline, CDR1 SNHLY and CDR2 FYNNEI. CDR3 in DNA: TGTGCCAGCCTAGTCGATTCACCCCTCCACTTT. Encoded protein: CASLVDSPLHF.

As concerns this clonotype: Just one base apart from a much larger clone, this may be a read error. The rearrangement links TRBV12-3 or TRBV12-4 to TRBJ2-7; 7 bases align to TRBD1. This CDR3 has 14 amino acids. Trimming at V came to 6 bases and at J to 2 bases, leaving 7 bases not matched to a gene. CDR3 nucleotides: TGTGCCAGCAGGGTATTGGGACAGACCTACGAGCAGTACTTC. Protein: CASRVLGQTYEQYF.

This clonotype was recorded only once. The gene calls are TRBV28 and TRBJ2-1; 9 positions match TRBD2. The J call may be incorrect, as the DNA end agrees better with TRBJ2-7. The CDR3 has 17 amino acids. The germline V gene has CDR1 MDHEN and CDR2 SYDVKM. Here the CDR3 DNA reads TGTGCCAGCAGTACAGGGACTAGCACTCCCTCCTACAATGAGCAGTACTTC. Translated: CASSTGTSTPSYNEQYF.

Points on this clonotype: At one boundary the junction diverges from the germline segment, which might be a read error. The genes are TRBV19 and TRBJ1-6, with D perhaps matching TRBD1 (5 bases). Per the germline V gene, CDR1 is LNHDA and CDR2 is SQIVND (reference sequence). This CDR3 is 18 amino acids long. The CDR3 here is CASSYYGTANPNNPPLHF. CDR3 DNA sequence: TGTGCCAGTAGTTATTATGGGACGGCGAATCCAAATAATCCACCCCTCCACTTT.

The chain combines TRBV25-1 with TRBJ1-2, with D maybe TRBD1 (6 bases). With 4 bases removed from V and 2 bases from J, the gap between germline ends came to 14 bases. This CDR3 is built from 15 residues. From germline, CDR1 is MGHDK and CDR2 SYGVNS. CDR3 residues: CASSGRQESNYGYTF. In nucleotides, the CDR3 is TGTGCCAGCAGTGGTCGACAGGAATCAAACTATGGCTACACCTTC.

This clonotype was seen a few times. DNA of the CDR3: TGTGCCAGCAGCCGCACGCATACGGAGCCCGGTGGCTACACCTTC. This gives the protein CASSRTHTEPGGYTF. This chain uses TRBV7-9 with TRBJ1-2; the D is unclear. This CDR3 has 15 amino acids. Germline V gene sequence: CDR1 SEHNR, CDR2 FQNEAQ (reference sequence). Trimming stripped 5 bases from V and 7 bases from J, with 20 bases between.

This clonotype was seen more than once but under ten times. The V call is TRBV15, the J call TRBJ1-4, with 7 bases lining up with TRBD1. This CDR3 is 15 amino acids long. V dropped 5 bases and J dropped 5; count of bases not matched to a gene: 8. Looked up from germline, CDR1 is LNHNV and CDR2 is YYDKDF (reference sequence). The CDR3 region has the DNA TGTGCCACCAGCCGTTGGGACAGCTTGAATGAAAAACTGTTTTTT. The encoded protein is CATSRWDSLNEKLFF.

The chain uses TRBV24-1 and TRBJ2-5; 14 bases line up with TRBD2. Germline loops: CDR1 KGHDR, CDR2 SFDVKD. The CDR3 loop spans 17 amino acids. With 7 bases clipped from V and 1 base from J, the junction kept 7 bases outside the gene matches. CDR3 region: CATSPGLAGAFQETQYF. CDR3 in DNA: TGTGCCACCAGCCCGGGACTAGCGGGGGCCTTCCAAGAGACCCAGTACTTC.

J is TRBJ1-2 and V is TRBV9; 7 bases match TRBD1. After removal of 4 bases from V and 3 bases from J, the junction contained 6 bases not matched to a gene. Germline values: CDR1 SGDLS, CDR2 YYNGEE. The CDR3 has 14 amino acids. CDR3 sequence (DNA): TGTGCCAGCAGCCCTTTCGGACAGGACTATGGCTACACCTTC. As protein: CASSPFGQDYGYTF.

This sequence joins TRBV5-6 and TRBJ2-1; 8 nucleotides match TRBD2. CDR1 and CDR2 (germline): SGHDT, YYEEEE. This CDR3 comprises 15 residues. V lost 3 bases, J lost 2 bases, and 4 bases stayed unmatched. The CDR3, as DNA: TGTGCCAGCAGCTCGGGGGGGCTGACCTACAATGAGCAGTTCTTC. Translation: CASSSGGLTYNEQFF.

This clonotype was seen more than once but under ten times. CDR3 sequence reads: CASSQAPTNTEAFF. The DNA of the CDR3 is TGTGCCAGCAGCCAAGCCCCAACTAACACTGAAGCTTTCTTT. This rearrangement joins TRBV4-2 to TRBJ1-1; D call uncertain. V lost 1 base and J 2 bases, leaving 8 bases between the germline ends. The CDR3 extends over 14 amino acids. Germline V gene data show CDR1 as LGHNA and CDR2 as YNFKEQ.

Remarks on this clonotype: Given a much more abundant clone one base away, this may be a read error. The CDR3: CASLGGGRSYNEQFF. Here the CDR3 DNA reads TGTGCCAGCCTCGGGGGAGGCCGCTCCTACAATGAGCAGTTCTTC. The V call is TRBV21-1, the J call TRBJ2-1; the D call of TRBD2 is as the table states it, not checked on the DNA. TRBV21-1 represents a pseudogene. The CDR3 is 15 amino acids.